Sequencing of this T cell receptor (beta chain) was carried out in a study of T cell repertoires in cytomegalovirus infection. Study-level information: Public TCR beta signature analysis indicated the presence of both CMV infection and matching HLA type. Overall study results and limits: It was HLA-C-restricted CMV-specific TCR beta clonotypes that dominated the response ex vivo.

TCRdb passed the reads through MiXCR, listing each CDR3 protein once. The sample consists of fewer than 200,000 distinct CDR3 sequences, roughly 19% of them appearing once. This clonotype was detected a few times. Its target is not known. Germline V gene lookup returns CDR1 LNHDA and CDR2 SQIVND (reference sequence). The CDR3 length is 10 residues. The source of this sequence is a human donor in good health (CMV status not recorded). Some clones in this sample may be carry-over from other donors' samples. This chain links TRBV19 with TRBJ1-1; D remains ambiguous. The sample was PBMCs. The CDR3 nucleotides read TGTCCTGGGTTGAACACTGAAGCTTTCTTT. This encodes CPGLNTEAFF.